This is a list of T cell receptor beta chains from one sample in a study of a mutant IDH1 vaccine in newly diagnosed glioma. No antigen has been identified for these receptors. Profiling relied on immunoSEQ multiplex PCR, and the TCRdb table lists in-frame clones only, not all of them. This table holds about 94,000 clones, roughly nine tenths found once. The sample here was PBMCs, taken from a glioma patient whose treatment included an IDH1 peptide vaccine. These receptor sequences come from a woman between 45 and 65 years old with glioma. CDR3s include the opening cysteine and the closing phenylalanine or tryptophan. D genes are given only for firm matches. Expanded clones get a size class; other rows say once, few or many, or leave the size out.

v_call: TRBV19
j_call: TRBJ1-4
d_call: NA
clone_size: few
cdr3_aa: CASSQRVEKLFF
cdr3_nt: TGTGCCAGCTCCCAACGGGTTGAAAAACTGTTTTTT

v_call: TRBV28
j_call: TRBJ2-3
d_call: NA
clone_size: NA
cdr3_aa: CASSFEGVRTDTQYF
cdr3_nt: TGTGCCAGCAGTTTTGAGGGAGTTCGCACAGATACGCAGTATTTT

v_call: TRBV10-3
j_call: TRBJ2-1
d_call: TRBD1
clone_size: NA
cdr3_aa: CAISSPGQKSNEQFF
cdr3_nt: TGTGCCATCAGTAGCCCGGGACAGAAAAGCAATGAGCAGTTCTTC

v_call: TRBV10-3
j_call: TRBJ2-2
d_call: TRBD1
clone_size: NA
cdr3_aa: CAISPDRGLTGELFF
cdr3_nt: TGTGCCATCAGCCCGGACAGGGGGCTTACCGGGGAGCTGTTTTTT

v_call: TRBV6-1
j_call: TRBJ1-2
d_call: NA
clone_size: NA
cdr3_aa: CASRRVDYGYTF
cdr3_nt: TGTGCCAGCAGGAGAGTAGACTATGGCTACACCTTC

v_call: TRBV9
j_call: TRBJ2-7
d_call: NA
clone_size: NA
cdr3_aa: CASSPTGAPLSYEQYF
cdr3_nt: TGTGCCAGCAGCCCCACCGGAGCCCCTTTAAGCTACGAGCAGTACTTC

v_call: TRBV9
j_call: TRBJ2-3
d_call: TRBD2
clone_size: NA
cdr3_aa: CASSVTAQRDWGDTQYF
cdr3_nt: TGTGCCAGCAGCGTTACTGCCCAGCGGGACTGGGGAGATACGCAGTATTTT

v_call: TRBV27
j_call: TRBJ2-1
d_call: TRBD2
clone_size: NA
cdr3_aa: CASSLPRGSGYNEQFF
cdr3_nt: TGTGCCAGCAGTTTACCGCGGGGTAGCGGGTACAATGAGCAGTTCTTC

v_call: TRBV7-2
j_call: TRBJ2-7
d_call: TRBD2
clone_size: NA
cdr3_aa: CASSVERDTREQYF
cdr3_nt: TGTGCCAGCAGCGTAGAGCGGGATACTCGTGAGCAGTACTTC

v_call: TRBV30
j_call: TRBJ1-2
d_call: NA
clone_size: once
cdr3_aa: CAWRDGTTTYGYTF
cdr3_nt: TGTGCCTGGAGAGACGGGACAACCACCTATGGCTACACCTTC

v_call: TRBV5-4
j_call: TRBJ1-1
d_call: TRBD1
clone_size: NA
cdr3_aa: CASSRTGVGTEAFF
cdr3_nt: TGTGCCAGCAGCAGGACAGGGGTAGGGACTGAAGCTTTCTTT

v_call: TRBV7-9
j_call: TRBJ2-5
d_call: TRBD2
clone_size: NA
cdr3_aa: CASSLLAGGQETQYF
cdr3_nt: TGTGCCAGCAGCTTATTAGCGGGAGGTCAAGAGACCCAGTACTTC

v_call: TRBV18
j_call: TRBJ1-1
d_call: NA
clone_size: NA
cdr3_aa: CASSPARGVTEAFF
cdr3_nt: TGTGCCAGCTCACCCGCGAGGGGGGTCACTGAAGCTTTCTTT

v_call: TRBV19
j_call: TRBJ2-2
d_call: NA
clone_size: NA
cdr3_aa: CAIPIRDRVSGSRYTGELFF
cdr3_nt: TGTGCCATTCCGATCCGGGACAGGGTTAGCGGGAGTCGGTATACCGGGGAGCTGTTTTTT

v_call: TRBV7-2
j_call: TRBJ2-7
d_call: TRBD1
clone_size: NA
cdr3_aa: CASSMDRGLNEQYF
cdr3_nt: TGTGCCAGCAGCATGGACAGGGGGCTGAACGAGCAGTACTTC

v_call: TRBV28
j_call: TRBJ2-7
d_call: TRBD1
clone_size: NA
cdr3_aa: CASSLPGTGTPYEQYF
cdr3_nt: TGTGCCAGCAGTCTCCCTGGGACAGGGACGCCCTACGAGCAGTACTTC

v_call: TRBV6-6
j_call: TRBJ2-2
d_call: NA
clone_size: NA
cdr3_aa: CASSYSDIEHRGAVF
cdr3_nt: TGTGCCAGCAGTTACTCGGACATAGAACACCGGGGAGCTGTTTTT

v_call: TRBV2
j_call: TRBJ2-7
d_call: NA
clone_size: NA
cdr3_aa: CASSEAGAEQYF
cdr3_nt: TGTGCCAGCAGTGAAGCGGGGGCCGAGCAGTACTTC

v_call: TRBV28
j_call: TRBJ2-7
d_call: TRBD1
clone_size: NA
cdr3_aa: CASSLVGQGAYEQYF
cdr3_nt: TGTGCCAGCAGTTTAGTGGGACAGGGGGCCTACGAGCAGTACTTC

v_call: TRBV27
j_call: TRBJ2-3
d_call: NA
clone_size: NA
cdr3_aa: CASSWTGRTSTDTQYF
cdr3_nt: TGTGCCAGCAGTTGGACGGGGAGGACTAGCACAGATACGCAGTATTTT

v_call: TRBV19
j_call: TRBJ2-1
d_call: NA
clone_size: few
cdr3_aa: CASSIDQGKEQFF
cdr3_nt: TGTGCCAGTAGTATAGATCAAGGGAAGGAGCAGTTCTTC

v_call: TRBV19
j_call: TRBJ1-1
d_call: NA
clone_size: NA
cdr3_aa: CASSLQGLNTEAFF
cdr3_nt: TGTGCCAGTAGTCTACAAGGGCTGAACACTGAAGCTTTCTTT

v_call: TRBV5-4
j_call: TRBJ2-2
d_call: NA
clone_size: NA
cdr3_aa: CASSQGGLARVHTGELFF
cdr3_nt: TGTGCCAGCAGCCAAGGGGGGCTAGCGAGAGTTCACACCGGGGAGCTGTTTTTT

v_call: TRBV4-1
j_call: TRBJ2-7
d_call: TRBD1
clone_size: once
cdr3_aa: CASSPGTGRYEQYF
cdr3_nt: TGCGCCAGCAGCCCCGGGACAGGGAGGTACGAGCAGTACTTC

v_call: TRBV11-2
j_call: TRBJ2-7
d_call: TRBD1
clone_size: NA
cdr3_aa: CASSSPRGRNEQYF
cdr3_nt: TGTGCCAGCAGCTCCCCAAGGGGGCGGAACGAGCAGTACTTC

v_call: TRBV5-1
j_call: TRBJ2-7
d_call: TRBD2
clone_size: NA
cdr3_aa: CASSTGLAGYEQYF
cdr3_nt: TGCGCCAGCAGCACAGGACTAGCGGGTTACGAGCAGTACTTC

v_call: TRBV2
j_call: TRBJ1-5
d_call: NA
clone_size: once
cdr3_aa: CASTLTRDSRPQHF
cdr3_nt: TGTGCCAGCACCCTCACCCGGGACTCCAGGCCCCAGCATTTT

v_call: TRBV19
j_call: TRBJ2-5
d_call: TRBD1
clone_size: NA
cdr3_aa: CAEDRGKTQYF
cdr3_nt: TGTGCCGAAGACAGGGGAAAGACCCAGTACTTC

v_call: TRBV2
j_call: TRBJ1-4
d_call: NA
clone_size: NA
cdr3_aa: CASRRTRATNEKLFF
cdr3_nt: TGTGCCAGCAGAAGAACACGCGCAACTAATGAAAAACTGTTTTTT

v_call: TRBV9
j_call: TRBJ2-7
d_call: NA
clone_size: NA
cdr3_aa: CASSVVGSSHEQYF
cdr3_nt: TGTGCCAGCAGCGTAGTCGGGAGCTCCCACGAGCAGTACTTC

v_call: TRBV5-1
j_call: TRBJ1-2
d_call: NA
clone_size: NA
cdr3_aa: CASTLGGIGGYTF
cdr3_nt: TGCGCCAGTACTTTGGGGGGAATCGGTGGCTACACCTTC

v_call: TRBV4-1
j_call: TRBJ1-2
d_call: NA
clone_size: few
cdr3_aa: CASSQEPASYGYTF
cdr3_nt: TGCGCCAGCAGCCAAGAACCGGCGTCTTATGGCTACACCTTC

v_call: TRBV10-1
j_call: TRBJ1-6
d_call: TRBD1
clone_size: few
cdr3_aa: CASSSGTGNSPLHF
cdr3_nt: TGCGCCAGCAGCTCAGGGACAGGGAATTCACCCCTCCACTTT

v_call: TRBV18
j_call: TRBJ2-3
d_call: NA
clone_size: few
cdr3_aa: CASSTNPTDTQYF
cdr3_nt: TGTGCCAGCTCCACTAACCCAACAGATACGCAGTATTTT

v_call: TRBV29-1
j_call: TRBJ1-1
d_call: NA
clone_size: NA
cdr3_aa: CSVLREAGEAFF
cdr3_nt: TGCAGCGTTCTCAGGGAGGCCGGTGAAGCTTTCTTT

v_call: TRBV5-1
j_call: TRBJ2-2
d_call: NA
clone_size: few
cdr3_aa: CASIPGDPSTGELFF
cdr3_nt: TGCGCCAGCATCCCGGGGGACCCGAGCACCGGGGAGCTGTTTTTT

v_call: TRBV2
j_call: TRBJ2-7
d_call: TRBD1
clone_size: NA
cdr3_aa: CASSGQVSYEQYF
cdr3_nt: TGTGCCAGCAGCGGACAGGTCTCCTACGAGCAGTACTTC

v_call: TRBV5-1
j_call: TRBJ2-7
d_call: TRBD1
clone_size: NA
cdr3_aa: CASSLRQGAGEEQYF
cdr3_nt: TGCGCCAGCAGCTTGAGGCAGGGGGCCGGAGAAGAGCAGTACTTC

v_call: TRBV5-1
j_call: TRBJ2-7
d_call: NA
clone_size: NA
cdr3_aa: CASSLGRTGTYEQYF
cdr3_nt: TGCGCCAGCAGCTTGGGCCGGACGGGCACCTACGAGCAGTACTTC

v_call: TRBV7-8
j_call: TRBJ1-2
d_call: TRBD1
clone_size: few
cdr3_aa: CASSFTGALGYTF
cdr3_nt: TGTGCCAGCAGTTTTACAGGGGCGCTTGGCTACACCTTC

v_call: TRBV19
j_call: TRBJ1-1
d_call: NA
clone_size: NA
cdr3_aa: CASITPAWKTMTGNTEAFF
cdr3_nt: TGTGCCAGTATAACCCCGGCGTGGAAGACTATGACAGGGAACACTGAAGCTTTCTTT

v_call: TRBV27
j_call: TRBJ1-2
d_call: TRBD1
clone_size: once
cdr3_aa: CASSLSIRQGFGRYGYTF
cdr3_nt: TGTGCCAGCAGTTTATCGATACGACAGGGGTTCGGTCGGTATGGCTACACCTTC